The rows below give T cell receptor beta chains drawn from one sample of a study of blood T cell repertoires in COVID-19. Data came from immunoSEQ multiplex PCR; TCRdb stores just in-frame clones and leaves some out. The sample consists of hundreds of thousands of clones, about 80% of them appearing once. Sequences were obtained from PBMCs or T cells enriched from blood (not recorded which). These TCRs come from a woman between 50 and 59 years old who had been exposed to COVID-19. Both conserved end residues are trimmed from each CDR3. Fields, in order: V gene, J gene, CDR3 protein.

TRBV12-3/TRBV12-4	TRBJ1-1	ASSFSPNTEAF
TRBV5-6	TRBJ1-2	ASSVRDREHGYT
TRBV9	TRBJ1-1	ASSPRGEAF
TRBV18	TRBJ2-7	ASSPRRSGEAYEQY
TRBV29-1	TRBJ2-7	SVHKGTGINEQY
TRBV6-5	TRBJ2-7	ASSYGGFPYEQY
TRBV12-5	TRBJ1-2	ASGLLEDGRHGYT
TRBV20-1	TRBJ1-1	SASDRGIRGTEAF
TRBV6-5	TRBJ1-2	ANGIEGAAYGYT
TRBV7-3	TRBJ1-1	ASSLRAGIEAF
TRBV19	TRBJ1-2	ASSIPGPYGYT
TRBV4-2	TRBJ2-3	ASSQGGGPQY
TRBV5-4	TRBJ2-1	ASSPDSNTYNEQF
TRBV24-1	TRBJ1-5	ATSGDRGAVPSSNQPQH
TRBV18	TRBJ1-4	ASSPPDRGKFEKLF
TRBV28	TRBJ2-6	ASIPAGGVFTGANVLT
TRBV10-3	TRBJ1-1	ATTDRGNTEAF
TRBV5-8	TRBJ1-1	ASSRSGKLNTEAF
TRBV6-5	TRBJ2-1	ASSGSSYNEQF
TRBV7-9	TRBJ2-1	ASSLQTSGGGNEQF
TRBV11-2	TRBJ2-7	ASSLANRGLYEQY
TRBV5-1	TRBJ2-2	ASSPGERSTGELF
TRBV19	TRBJ1-2	ASSWDRANYGYT
TRBV7-9	TRBJ2-1	ASSSTHRGDEQF
TRBV14	TRBJ2-3	ASSQPETTTDTQY
TRBV7-2	TRBJ2-7	ASSLALRGREQY
TRBV5-6	TRBJ1-2	ASSPGTVYGYT
TRBV27	TRBJ1-6	ASSAWQGADSPLH
TRBV30	TRBJ1-4	AWSVDSLGEKLF
TRBV7-2	TRBJ1-2	ASSISGNYGYT
TRBV28	TRBJ1-5	ASSLPPPDSYSNQPQH
TRBV6-5	TRBJ1-5	ASRGTLNQPQH
TRBV15	TRBJ2-1	ATSTFTRIQGPYNEQF
TRBV5-1	TRBJ2-1	ASSSGVAGGIGEQF
TRBV4-3	TRBJ2-1	ASSQSWTGRNEQF
TRBV7-2	TRBJ2-1	ASSRLTGATMQF
TRBV2	TRBJ1-4	ASSITGTGSEKLF
TRBV7-2	TRBJ2-3	ASSLTSGEDTQY
TRBV27	TRBJ1-4	ASSSPPGQGKKLF
TRBV5-1	TRBJ2-1	ASSRPSADEQF
TRBV4-1	TRBJ1-3	ASSQDLDRQPFLSSGNTIY
TRBV28	TRBJ1-2	ASSLTGMGYGYT
TRBV7-9	TRBJ1-3	ASSLGTGPGNTIY
TRBV28	TRBJ1-1	ASGLRGLGAF
TRBV5-1	TRBJ2-7	ASSLEGTSTYEQY
TRBV30	TRBJ2-1	AWSLDANEQF
TRBV5-8	TRBJ1-2	ATQGWRSYGYT
TRBV2	TRBJ1-2	ASSPGTEVYGYT
TRBV2	TRBJ2-1	ASSGEGRYNEQF
TRBV6-5	TRBJ1-1	ASREGQGAGEAF
TRBV7-8	TRBJ1-4	ASSLDRANQKLF
TRBV6-5	TRBJ2-5	ASSYDLSGGETQY
TRBV2	TRBJ1-5	ASQTGSNQPQH
TRBV4-2	TRBJ2-2	ASSQETTGGTGELF
TRBV11-2	TRBJ2-7	ASSLVRDRRYEQY
TRBV6-1	TRBJ1-1	ASSEAAGSGTEAF
TRBV28	TRBJ1-1	ASSLSGKRAF
TRBV5-4	TRBJ2-3	ASSERKGPGGDTQY